What follows describes a single T cell receptor (beta chain). The data are from a study of control samples from healthy donors and cancer patients. Per germline, CDR1 SQVTM and CDR2 ANQGSEA. V shed 3 bases and J shed 1 base, with 9 bases lying between them. The CDR3 runs to 13 residues. TCRdb keeps only in-frame clones here, not all; method: immunoSEQ multiplex PCR. The sample lists approximately 70,000 clones; roughly 89% were seen once. This chain links TRBV29-1 with TRBJ2-5; D uncertain. Sample: PBMCs. This receptor was identified in a man aged 55 to 70 with lung cancer. CDR3 sequence reads: CSVDIQAQETQYF. In DNA, the CDR3 is TGCAGCGTTGACATCCAGGCCCAAGAGACCCAGTACTTC.